The 18 T cell receptor beta chains given below trace back to one sample, sequenced in a study of shared clonotypes between healthy human individuals. Assay: immunoSEQ multiplex PCR; the TCRdb copy retains only in-frame clones and omits some. The table lists roughly 2,000,000 clones, about 94% of them singletons. CD8 cells regarded as naive lacked CD45RO, were positively chosen for CCR7, and omitted terminally differentiated effector memory CD45RA+ cells. Input material: naive CD8+ T cells sorted from blood. The source is a young man in good health.

The chain combines TRBV10-3 with TRBJ2-7, with D tentatively TRBD1 (6 bases). Trimming left V 0 bases short and J 8 bases short, with 14 bases between. Germline V lookup: CDR1 ENHRY, CDR2 SYGVKD. There are 14 residues in the CDR3. CDR3: CAISESLLTGQQYF. In nucleotides, the CDR3 is TGTGCCATCAGTGAGTCCCTATTGACAGGCCAGCAGTACTTC.

CDR3 residues: CATSTGLAGGDNEQFF. The CDR3 DNA reads as TGTGCCACCAGCACTGGTCTAGCGGGGGGCGACAATGAGCAGTTCTTC. The rearrangement joins TRBV15 to TRBJ2-1; TRBD2 agrees at 11 bases. Germline V gene sequence: CDR1 LNHNV, CDR2 YYDKDF (reference sequence). This CDR3 spans 16 amino acids. J was trimmed by 5 bases and V by 4 bases; bases with no gene match: 7. Combining the CDR3 with reference TRBV15 and TRBJ2-1 gives the whole variable domain DAMVIQNPRYQVTQFGKPVTLSCSQTLNHNVMYWYQQKSSQAPKLLFHYYDKDFNNEADTPDNFQSRRPNTSFCFLDIRSPGLGDTAMYLCATSTGLAGGDNEQFFGPGTRLTVL.

In the case of this clone: The same CDR3 can be traced to other DNA sequences in this sample. The chain joins TRBV13 to TRBJ2-3; D possibly corresponds to TRBD1 (5 bases). Germline CDR1 reads PRHDT; CDR2 reads FYEKMQ (reference sequence). Trimming shortened V by 0 bases and J by 4 bases, and 5 bases separated the two germline ends. The CDR3 has 13 amino acids. The DNA for the CDR3 is TGTGCCAGCAGCTTAGGCAGGGCAGATACGCAGTATTTT. As protein: CASSLGRADTQYF.

This rearrangement joins TRBV10-1 to TRBJ2-3; 10 bases map to TRBD1. CDR3 length: 15 amino acids. Germline CDR1 is WNHNN and CDR2 is SYGVQD (reference sequence). Germline trimming cut 8 bases from V and 1 base from J; bases unmatched to any gene: 6. The chain's CDR3 is CASSPGTGGTDTQYF. The CDR3 DNA reads TGCGCCAGCTCACCCGGGACAGGGGGCACAGATACGCAGTATTTT.

The gene calls are TRBV6-5 and TRBJ2-2, with D hard to call. CDR3 length: 14 amino acids. The germline CDR1 and CDR2 sequences are MNHEY and SVGAGI. V was cut by 6 bases and J by 3 bases, with 11 bases left in between. The CDR3 sequence: CASRDQEYTGELFF. The CDR3 coding sequence is TGTGCCAGCAGGGATCAGGAGTACACCGGGGAGCTGTTTTTT.

The chain carries TRBV4-1 and TRBJ2-7, with TRBD1 identical over 7 bases. Looked up from germline, CDR1 is MGHRA and CDR2 is YSYEKL. The V segment lost 0 bases and the J segment 0 bases; nucleotides outside the gene matches: 14. The CDR3 covers 19 residues. The CDR3: CASSQDPSPTGASSYEQYF. The CDR3 nucleotides read TGCGCCAGCAGCCAAGACCCTTCCCCTACAGGGGCCAGCTCCTACGAGCAGTACTTC.

The V call is TRBV7-3, the J call TRBJ2-1; 7 nucleotides align to TRBD1. The junction had 6 bases not matched to a gene; V was cut back by 5 bases and J by 2 bases. Germline assignment: CDR1 SGHTA and CDR2 FQGTGA. The CDR3 totals 15 residues. The CDR3 coding sequence is TGTGCCAGCAGCCCCCAGGGGGTCGCCTACAATGAGCAGTTCTTC. Encoded protein: CASSPQGVAYNEQFF.

This sequence joins TRBV30 and TRBJ2-5; D is uncertain. The CDR3 is 16 residues long. CDR1 GTSNPN and CDR2 SVGIG come from the germline V gene (reference sequence). V dropped 0 bases and J dropped 5 bases, with 19 bases sitting between them. The CDR3 sequence: CAWSVGIGDLRETQYF. The CDR3 nucleotides are TGTGCCTGGAGTGTTGGAATTGGTGATTTAAGGGAGACCCAGTACTTC.

V and J are TRBV7-9 and TRBJ2-7; D is ambiguous. V was pared by 5 bases and J by 6 bases, with 8 bases between. This CDR3 spans 11 amino acids. CDR1 is SEHNR and CDR2 is FQNEAQ in the germline V gene (reference sequence). For the CDR3, the DNA is TGTGCCAGCAGCCCAAATTTCGAGCAGTACTTC. It specifies CASSPNFEQYF.

The rearrangement uses TRBV27 and TRBJ2-7; the D is unclear. Trimming pared 1 base from V and 6 bases from J, leaving 7 bases between. The CDR3 spans 12 residues. Germline values: CDR1 MNHEY, CDR2 SMNVEV (reference sequence). The CDR3 loop is CASSLLGIEQYF. The CDR3 DNA reads as TGTGCCAGCAGTTTATTGGGCATCGAGCAGTACTTC.

The chain uses TRBV11-2 and TRBJ2-7; D is unclear. The length of the CDR3 is 14 residues. The V and J ends lost 1 base and 3 bases respectively, with 10 bases between them. CDR1 is SGHAT and CDR2 is FQNNGV in the germline V gene. The CDR3 bases are TGTGCCAGCAGCTTAGTTCCAGCCCACTACGAGCAGTACTTC. Encoded protein: CASSLVPAHYEQYF.

The gene calls are TRBV5-5 and TRBJ2-7; D gene ambiguous. This CDR3 is 13 amino acids long. Trimming took off 0 bases at V and 3 bases at J, with 7 bases between the two ends. Germline assignment: CDR1 SGHKS and CDR2 YYEKEE (reference sequence). The CDR3 DNA reads as TGTGCCAGCAGCTTGGCTACAATCTACGAGCAGTACTTC. As protein: CASSLATIYEQYF.

The sample holds one count of this clone. The rearrangement joins TRBV28 to TRBJ2-3; no clear D. The V end lost 3 bases, the J end lost 6 bases, and 10 bases lay between the germline ends. The CDR3 has 13 residues. CDR1 and CDR2 (germline): MDHEN, SYDVKM. The CDR3: CASSFRPIDTQYF. CDR3 nucleotide sequence: TGTGCCAGCAGTTTTCGGCCGATTGATACGCAGTATTTT.

The CDR3: CASSLMGDYGYTF. Here the CDR3 DNA reads TGTGCCAGCAGTTTAATGGGAGACTATGGCTACACCTTC. The rearrangement links TRBV28 to TRBJ1-2; D is unresolved. V gave up 2 bases and J gave up 3 bases, with 7 bases separating them. CDR1 MDHEN and CDR2 SYDVKM come from the germline V gene. There are 13 residues in the CDR3.

The chain uses TRBV19 and TRBJ2-5; 9 nucleotides agree with TRBD1. The CDR3 runs to 14 residues. From germline, CDR1 is LNHDA and CDR2 SQIVND (reference sequence). The trim removed 5 bases at V and 5 bases at J, leaving 6 bases unmatched. Here the CDR3 DNA reads TGTGCCAGTAGTCCCAGGACAGGGGTGGAGACCCAGTACTTC. Protein product: CASSPRTGVETQYF.

This clone has only one observation. The chain carries TRBV13 and TRBJ2-3; 7 bases line up with TRBD1. This CDR3 is built from 15 residues. Germline V gene data show CDR1 as PRHDT and CDR2 as FYEKMQ (reference sequence). Losses at the gene ends were 1 base for V and 2 bases for J; bases not matched to a gene: 3. The CDR3 here is CASSLEGQITDTQYF. CDR3 nucleotides: TGTGCCAGCAGCTTAGAGGGACAGATCACAGATACGCAGTATTTT.

Only one count was recorded for this clone. The identical CDR3 is also encoded by other nucleotide sequences in the sample. The V gene is TRBV9, the J gene TRBJ1-1, with 10 bases fitting TRBD1. Unmatched junction bases numbered 1, after V lost 0 bases and J lost 5 bases. Germline V gene lookup returns CDR1 SGDLS and CDR2 YYNGEE. CDR3 length equals 14 residues. In nucleotides, the CDR3 is TGTGCCAGCAGCGTAGAGGGACAGGGGACTGAAGCTTTCTTT. Translation: CASSVEGQGTEAFF. Looking up the rest from reference TRBV9 and TRBJ1-1 gives the full variable domain: DSGVTQTPKHLITATGQRVTLRCSPRSGDLSVYWYQQSLDQGLQFLIQYYNGEERAKGNILERFSAQQFPDLHSELNLSSLELGDSALYFCASSVEGQGTEAFFGQGTRLTVV.

The rearrangement uses TRBV2 and TRBJ2-3; TRBD2 is a possible D gene (6 bases). Germline V gene sequence: CDR1 SNHLY, CDR2 FYNNEI. V lost 3 bases, J lost 0 bases, and 10 bases lay in between. CDR3 size: 15 residues. The CDR3 DNA sequence: TGTGCCAGCAGTGAGCCGGGAGTCAGCACAGATACGCAGTATTTT. It specifies CASSEPGVSTDTQYF.